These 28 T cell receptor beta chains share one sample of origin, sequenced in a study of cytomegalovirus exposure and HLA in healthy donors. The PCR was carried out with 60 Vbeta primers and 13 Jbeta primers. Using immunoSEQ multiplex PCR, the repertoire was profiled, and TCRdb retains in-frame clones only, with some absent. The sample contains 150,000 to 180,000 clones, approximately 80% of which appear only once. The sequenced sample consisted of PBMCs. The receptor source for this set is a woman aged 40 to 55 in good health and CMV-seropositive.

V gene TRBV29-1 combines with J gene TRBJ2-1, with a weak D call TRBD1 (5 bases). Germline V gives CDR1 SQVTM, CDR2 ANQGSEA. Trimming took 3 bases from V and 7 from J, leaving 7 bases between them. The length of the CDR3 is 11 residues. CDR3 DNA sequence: TGCAGCGTTGAGACAGTGAATGAGCAGTTCTTC. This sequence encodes CSVETVNEQFF.

The CDR3 spells CASTPILRNQPQHF. The CDR3 DNA is TGTGCCAGCACTCCAATCTTGAGAAATCAGCCCCAGCATTTT. This chain connects TRBV28 to TRBJ1-5; D unresolved. The CDR3 is made up of 14 amino acids. V gave up 7 bases and J gave up 4 bases, with 14 bases separating them. Per germline, CDR1 MDHEN and CDR2 SYDVKM.

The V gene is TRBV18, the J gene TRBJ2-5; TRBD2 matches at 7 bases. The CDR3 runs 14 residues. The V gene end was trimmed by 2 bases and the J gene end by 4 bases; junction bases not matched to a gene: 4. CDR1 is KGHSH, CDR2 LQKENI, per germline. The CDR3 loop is CASSPGPGGETQYF. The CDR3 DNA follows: TGTGCCAGCTCACCAGGACCGGGAGGAGAGACCCAGTACTTC.

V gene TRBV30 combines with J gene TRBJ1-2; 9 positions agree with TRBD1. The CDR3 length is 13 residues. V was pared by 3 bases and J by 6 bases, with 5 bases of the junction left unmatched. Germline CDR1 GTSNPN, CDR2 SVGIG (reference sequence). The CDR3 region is CAWSGQGLDGYTF. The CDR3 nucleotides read TGTGCCTGGAGCGGACAGGGGCTAGATGGCTACACCTTC.

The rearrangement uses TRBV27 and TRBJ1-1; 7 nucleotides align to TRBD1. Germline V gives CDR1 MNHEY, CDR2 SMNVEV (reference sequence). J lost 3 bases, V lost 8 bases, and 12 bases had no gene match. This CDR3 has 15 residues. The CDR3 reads CASDSPRGLDTEAFF. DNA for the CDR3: TGTGCCAGCGATTCACCAAGGGGGCTTGACACTGAAGCTTTCTTT.

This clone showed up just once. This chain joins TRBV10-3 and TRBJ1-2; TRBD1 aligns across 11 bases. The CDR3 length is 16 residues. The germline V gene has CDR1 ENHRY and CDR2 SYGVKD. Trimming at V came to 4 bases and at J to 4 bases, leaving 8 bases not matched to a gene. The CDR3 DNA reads TGTGCCATCAGTGGAGGGACAGGGGGGTCTTTCTATGGCTACACCTTC. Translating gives CAISGGTGGSFYGYTF.

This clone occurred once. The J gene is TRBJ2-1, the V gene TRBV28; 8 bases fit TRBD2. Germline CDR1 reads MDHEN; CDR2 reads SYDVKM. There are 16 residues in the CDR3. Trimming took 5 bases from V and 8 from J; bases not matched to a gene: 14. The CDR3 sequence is CASSPTGLAWGYEQFF. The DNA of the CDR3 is TGTGCCAGCAGTCCTACCGGACTAGCTTGGGGGTATGAGCAGTTCTTC.

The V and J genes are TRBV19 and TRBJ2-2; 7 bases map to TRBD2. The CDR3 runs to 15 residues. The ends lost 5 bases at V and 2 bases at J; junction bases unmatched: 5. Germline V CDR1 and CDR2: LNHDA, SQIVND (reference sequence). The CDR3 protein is CASSPGTTNTGELFF. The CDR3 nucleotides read TGTGCCAGTAGTCCTGGGACTACCAACACCGGGGAGCTGTTTTTT. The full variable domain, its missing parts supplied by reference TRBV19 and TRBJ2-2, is DGGITQSPKYLFRKEGQNVTLSCEQNLNHDAMYWYRQDPGQGLRLIYYSQIVNDFQKGDIAEGYSVSREKKESFPLTVTSAQKNPTAFYLCASSPGTTNTGELFFGEGSRLTVL.

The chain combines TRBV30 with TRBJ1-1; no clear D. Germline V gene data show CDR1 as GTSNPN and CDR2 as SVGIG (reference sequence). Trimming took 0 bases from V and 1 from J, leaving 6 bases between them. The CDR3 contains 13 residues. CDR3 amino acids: CAWSVMRNTEAFF. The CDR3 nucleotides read TGTGCCTGGAGTGTAATGAGGAACACTGAAGCTTTCTTT.

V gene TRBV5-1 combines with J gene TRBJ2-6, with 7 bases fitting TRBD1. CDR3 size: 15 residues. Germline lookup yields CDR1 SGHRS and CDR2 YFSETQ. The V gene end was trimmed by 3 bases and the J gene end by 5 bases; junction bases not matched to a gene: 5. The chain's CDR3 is CASSSGTEWANVLTF. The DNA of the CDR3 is TGCGCCAGCAGCTCAGGGACAGAATGGGCCAACGTCCTGACTTTC.

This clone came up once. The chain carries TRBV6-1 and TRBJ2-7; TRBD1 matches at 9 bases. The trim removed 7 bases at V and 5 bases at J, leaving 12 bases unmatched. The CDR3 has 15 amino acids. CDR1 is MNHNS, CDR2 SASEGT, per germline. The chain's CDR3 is CASNDRGDRVHEQYF. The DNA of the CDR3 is TGTGCCAGCAATGATAGGGGGGACAGGGTCCACGAGCAGTACTTC.

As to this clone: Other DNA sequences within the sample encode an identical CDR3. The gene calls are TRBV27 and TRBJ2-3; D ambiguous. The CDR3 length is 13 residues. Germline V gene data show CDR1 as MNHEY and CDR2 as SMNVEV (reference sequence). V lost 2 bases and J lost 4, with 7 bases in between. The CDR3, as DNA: TGTGCCAGCAGTTTACGGGTTGCAGATACGCAGTATTTT. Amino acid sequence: CASSLRVADTQYF.

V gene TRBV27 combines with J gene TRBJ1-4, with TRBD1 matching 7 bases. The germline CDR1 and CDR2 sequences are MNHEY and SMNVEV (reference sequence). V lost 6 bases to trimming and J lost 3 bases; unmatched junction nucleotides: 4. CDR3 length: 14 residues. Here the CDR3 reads CASRNRGSNEKLFF. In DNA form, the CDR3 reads TGTGCCAGCAGAAACAGGGGTTCTAATGAAAAACTGTTTTTT.

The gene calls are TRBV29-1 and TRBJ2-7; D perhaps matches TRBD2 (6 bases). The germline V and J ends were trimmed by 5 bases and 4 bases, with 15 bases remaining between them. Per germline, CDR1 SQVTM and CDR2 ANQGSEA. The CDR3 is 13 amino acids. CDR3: CSVSPGALYEQYF. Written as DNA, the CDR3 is TGCAGCGTTTCTCCGGGAGCCCTGTACGAGCAGTACTTC.

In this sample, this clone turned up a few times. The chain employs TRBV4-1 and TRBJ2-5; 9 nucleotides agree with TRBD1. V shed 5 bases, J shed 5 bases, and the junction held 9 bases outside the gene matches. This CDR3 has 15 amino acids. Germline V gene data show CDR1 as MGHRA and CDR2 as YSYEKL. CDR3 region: CASSSTGGLWETQYF. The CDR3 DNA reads TGCGCCAGCAGCTCAACAGGGGGCCTGTGGGAGACCCAGTACTTC.

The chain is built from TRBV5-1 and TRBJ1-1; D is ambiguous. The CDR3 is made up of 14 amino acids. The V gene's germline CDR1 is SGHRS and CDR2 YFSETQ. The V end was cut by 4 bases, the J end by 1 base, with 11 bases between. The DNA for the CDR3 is TGCGCCAGCAGCCTCGGACTGGGGAACACTGAAGCTTTCTTT. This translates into CASSLGLGNTEAFF.

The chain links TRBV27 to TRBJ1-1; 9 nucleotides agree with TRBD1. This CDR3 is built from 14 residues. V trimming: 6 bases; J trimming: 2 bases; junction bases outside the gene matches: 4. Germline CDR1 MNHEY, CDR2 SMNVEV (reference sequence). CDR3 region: CASSRDRDNTEAFF. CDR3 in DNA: TGTGCCAGCAGCCGGGACAGGGACAACACTGAAGCTTTCTTT.

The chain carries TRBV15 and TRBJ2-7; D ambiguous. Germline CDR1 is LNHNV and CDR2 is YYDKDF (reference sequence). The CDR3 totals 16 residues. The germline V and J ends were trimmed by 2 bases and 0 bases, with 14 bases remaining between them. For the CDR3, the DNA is TGTGCCACCAGCAGACCTTCCCCCGGGTTCTCCTACGAGCAGTACTTC. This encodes CATSRPSPGFSYEQYF.

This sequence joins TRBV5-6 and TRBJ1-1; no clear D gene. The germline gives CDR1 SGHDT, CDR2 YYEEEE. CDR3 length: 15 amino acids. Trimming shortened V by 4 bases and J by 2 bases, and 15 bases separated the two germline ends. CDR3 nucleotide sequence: TGTGCCAGCAGCCCCTTTGGCCTCCTCAACACTGAAGCTTTCTTT. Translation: CASSPFGLLNTEAFF. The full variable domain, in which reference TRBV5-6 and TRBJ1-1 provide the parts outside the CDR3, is DAGVTQSPTHLIKTRGQQVTLRCSPKSGHDTVSWYQQALGQGPQFIFQYYEEEERQRGNFPDRFSGHQFPNYSSELNVNALLLGDSALYLCASSPFGLLNTEAFFGQGTRLTVV.

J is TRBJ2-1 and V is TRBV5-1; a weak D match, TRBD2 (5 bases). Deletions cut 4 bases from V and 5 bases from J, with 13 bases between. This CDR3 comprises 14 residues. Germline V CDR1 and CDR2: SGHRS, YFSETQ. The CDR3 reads CASSPPSGNNEQFF. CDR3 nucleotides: TGCGCCAGCAGCCCCCCTTCCGGGAACAATGAGCAGTTCTTC. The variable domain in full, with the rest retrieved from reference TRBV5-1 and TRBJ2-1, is KAGVTQTPRYLIKTRGQQVTLSCSPISGHRSVSWYQQTPGQGLQFLFEYFSETQRNKGNFPGRFSGRQFSNSRSEMNVSTLELGDSALYLCASSPPSGNNEQFFGPGTRLTVL.

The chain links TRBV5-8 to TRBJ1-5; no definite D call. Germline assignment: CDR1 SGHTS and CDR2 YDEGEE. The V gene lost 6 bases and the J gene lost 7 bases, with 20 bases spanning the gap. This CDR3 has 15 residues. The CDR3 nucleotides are TGTGCCAGCACCCGGGCCTTTAGTCCGGGGCAGCCCCAGCATTTT. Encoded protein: CASTRAFSPGQPQHF. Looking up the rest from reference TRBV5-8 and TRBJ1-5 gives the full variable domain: EAGVTQSPTHLIKTRGQQATLRCSPISGHTSVYWYQQALGLGLQFLLWYDEGEERNRGNFPPRFSGRQFPNYSSELNVNALELEDSALYLCASTRAFSPGQPQHFGDGTRLSIL.

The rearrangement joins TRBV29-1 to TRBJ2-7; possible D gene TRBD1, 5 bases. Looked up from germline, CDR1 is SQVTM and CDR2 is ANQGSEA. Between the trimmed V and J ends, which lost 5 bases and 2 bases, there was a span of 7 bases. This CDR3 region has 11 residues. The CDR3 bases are TGCAGCGTTCCAGGGACCTACGAGCAGTACTTC. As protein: CSVPGTYEQYF.

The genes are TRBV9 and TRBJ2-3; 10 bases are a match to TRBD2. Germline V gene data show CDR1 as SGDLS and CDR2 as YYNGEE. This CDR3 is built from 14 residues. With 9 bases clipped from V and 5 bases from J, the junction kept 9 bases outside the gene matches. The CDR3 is CATGAGGPVDTQYF. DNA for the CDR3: TGTGCCACAGGAGCGGGAGGGCCGGTAGATACGCAGTATTTT.

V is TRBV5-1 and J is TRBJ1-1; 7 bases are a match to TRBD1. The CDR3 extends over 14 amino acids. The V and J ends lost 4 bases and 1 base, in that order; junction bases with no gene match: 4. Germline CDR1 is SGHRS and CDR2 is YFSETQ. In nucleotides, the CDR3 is TGCGCCAGCAGCCGGGAGGGGGCGAACACTGAAGCTTTCTTT. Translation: CASSREGANTEAFF.

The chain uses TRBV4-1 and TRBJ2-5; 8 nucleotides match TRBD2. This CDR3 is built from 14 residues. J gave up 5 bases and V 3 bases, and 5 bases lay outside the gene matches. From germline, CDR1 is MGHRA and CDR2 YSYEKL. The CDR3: CASSHGRGRETQYF. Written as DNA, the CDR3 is TGCGCCAGCAGCCACGGGAGGGGGAGGGAGACCCAGTACTTC.

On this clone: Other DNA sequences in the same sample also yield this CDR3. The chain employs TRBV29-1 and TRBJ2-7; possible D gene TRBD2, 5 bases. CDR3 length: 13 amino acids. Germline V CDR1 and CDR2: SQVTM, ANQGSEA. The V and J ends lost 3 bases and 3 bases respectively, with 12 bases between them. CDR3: CSVELAGNYEQYF. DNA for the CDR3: TGCAGCGTTGAGCTGGCGGGCAACTACGAGCAGTACTTC.

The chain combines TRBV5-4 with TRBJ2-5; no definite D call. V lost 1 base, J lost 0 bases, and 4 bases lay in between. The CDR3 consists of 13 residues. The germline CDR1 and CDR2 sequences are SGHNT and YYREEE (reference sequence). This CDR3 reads CASSLTDQETQYF. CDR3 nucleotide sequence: TGTGCCAGCAGCTTGACAGACCAAGAGACCCAGTACTTC.

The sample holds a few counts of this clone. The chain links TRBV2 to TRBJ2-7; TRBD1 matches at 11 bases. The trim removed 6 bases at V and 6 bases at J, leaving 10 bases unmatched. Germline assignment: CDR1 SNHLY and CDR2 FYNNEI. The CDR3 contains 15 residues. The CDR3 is CASSLARTGGLEQYF. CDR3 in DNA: TGTGCCAGCAGCCTTGCCAGGACAGGGGGCCTCGAGCAGTACTTC.